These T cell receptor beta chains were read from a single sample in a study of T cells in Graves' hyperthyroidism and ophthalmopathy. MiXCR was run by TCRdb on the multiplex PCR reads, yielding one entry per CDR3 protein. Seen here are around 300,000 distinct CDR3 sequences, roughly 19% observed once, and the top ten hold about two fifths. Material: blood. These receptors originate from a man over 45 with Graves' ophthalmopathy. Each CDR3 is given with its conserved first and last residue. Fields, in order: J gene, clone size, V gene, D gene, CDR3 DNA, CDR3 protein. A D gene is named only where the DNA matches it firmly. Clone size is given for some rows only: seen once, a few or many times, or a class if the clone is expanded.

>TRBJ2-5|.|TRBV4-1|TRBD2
TGCGCCAGCAGCCCCTTCTTTCTAGCGGGAGGGCCAGGAGAGACCCAGTACTTC
CASSPFFLAGGPGETQYF
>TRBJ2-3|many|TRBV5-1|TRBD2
TGCGCCAGCAGCCCCGGTGGATCCCCTAAGGCTAGCGGGGGATACACAGATACGCAGTATTTT
CASSPGGSPKASGGYTDTQYF
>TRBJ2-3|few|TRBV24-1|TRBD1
TGTGCCACCAGTGATTTCTCAGGGGGTACAGATACGCAGTATTTT
CATSDFSGGTDTQYF
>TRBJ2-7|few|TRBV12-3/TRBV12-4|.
TGTGCCAGCAGGGGGCTTTGGGGCAGATCCTACGAGCAGTACTTC
CASRGLWGRSYEQYF
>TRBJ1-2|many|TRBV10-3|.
TGTGCCATCATGGACACTACACCATATGGCTACACCTTC
CAIMDTTPYGYTF
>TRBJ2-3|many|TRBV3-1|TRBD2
TGTGCCAGCAGCCAAGATAAGGTAGCGGGAAGGACAGATACGCAGTATTTT
CASSQDKVAGRTDTQYF
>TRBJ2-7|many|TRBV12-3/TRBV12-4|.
TGTGCCAGCAGACCCCCGGGACACGGTACGAGGAACGAGCAGTACTTC
CASRPPGHGTRNEQYF
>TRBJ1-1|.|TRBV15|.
TGTGCCACCAGCAGAGATTTGAGGGCTGCACAGACGAACACTAAAGCTTTCTTT
CATSRDLRAAQTNTKAFF
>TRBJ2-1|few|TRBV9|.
TGTGCCAGCAGCCCTGGGGCCAGCGGATATTACAATGAGCAGTTCTTC
CASSPGASGYYNEQFF
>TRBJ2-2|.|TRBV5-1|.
TGTGCCAGCAGTCTACAGGGAAGGGACACCGGGGAGCTGTTTTTT
CASSLQGRDTGELFF
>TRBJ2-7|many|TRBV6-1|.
TGTGCCAGCTCACCTGGGGTCTCCTACGAGCAGTACTTC
CASSPGVSYEQYF
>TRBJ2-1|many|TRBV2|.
TGTGCCAGCAGTGACGCGGGGGCCTCCTACAATGAGCAGTTCTTC
CASSDAGASYNEQFF
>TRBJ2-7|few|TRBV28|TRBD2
TGTGCCAGCAGTTCTAGCGGGGGATACTCCTACGAGCAGTACTTC
CASSSSGGYSYEQYF
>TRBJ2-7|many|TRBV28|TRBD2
TGTGCCAGCAGTTTATGGACTAGCGGGGACTACGAGCAGTACTTC
CASSLWTSGDYEQYF
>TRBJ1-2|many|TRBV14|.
TGTGCCAGCAGCCAAAACCGGAACCATAACTATGGCTACACCTTC
CASSQNRNHNYGYTF
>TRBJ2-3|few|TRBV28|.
TGTGCCAGCAGTCCCCCACTCGCGGGCGATACGCAGTATTTT
CASSPPLAGDTQYF
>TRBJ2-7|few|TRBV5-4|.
TGTGCCAGCAGCTTGGGTAAGAGCTCCTACGAGCAGTACTTC
CASSLGKSSYEQYF
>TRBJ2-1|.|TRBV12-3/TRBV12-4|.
TGTGCCAGCAGTTTAGAGAGGGCATACAATGAGCAGTTCTTC
CASSLERAYNEQFF
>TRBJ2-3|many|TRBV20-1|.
TGCAGTGCTAGAGATTGGAGCGGCAGGGGTGGAGATACGCAGTATTTT
CSARDWSGRGGDTQYF
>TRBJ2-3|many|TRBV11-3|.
TGTGCCAGCAGCTTAGGGAGGGATACGCAGTATTTT
CASSLGRDTQYF
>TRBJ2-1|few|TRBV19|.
TGTGCCAGTAGTGAGGTTGCGGGGATCAATGAGCAGTTCTTC
CASSEVAGINEQFF
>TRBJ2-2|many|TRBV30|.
TGTGCCTGGAGTATAGGGGATGGCGGCGGGGAGCTGTTTTTT
CAWSIGDGGGELFF
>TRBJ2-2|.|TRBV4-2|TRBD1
TGTGCCAGCAGCCTGGGACAGGGTATGGCCGGGGAGCTGTTTTTT
CASSLGQGMAGELFF
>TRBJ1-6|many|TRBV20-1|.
TGCAGTGCTAGAGAGGGGGAGATTAGGAATTCACCCCTCCACTTT
CSAREGEIRNSPLHF
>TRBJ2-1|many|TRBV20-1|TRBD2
TGCAGTGCTAGAGTCCCGACTAGCGGGAGAAACAATGAGCAGTTCTTC
CSARVPTSGRNNEQFF
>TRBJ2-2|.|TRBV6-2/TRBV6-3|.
TGTGCCAGCAGTTCGATGGGCCTCCCGGGACTGTTTTTT
CASSSMGLPGLFF
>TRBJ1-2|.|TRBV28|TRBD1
TGTGCCAGCAGTTTACACAGGGGTAATGGCTACACCTTC
CASSLHRGNGYTF
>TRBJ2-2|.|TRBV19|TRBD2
TGTGCCAGTAGTATAGTCGGAGGACTAGCGGGGACATATAACACCGGGGAGCTGTTTTTT
CASSIVGGLAGTYNTGELFF
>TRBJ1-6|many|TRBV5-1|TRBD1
TGCGCCAGCAGCTTTGGAGGGACAGGGGGCTCACCCCTCCACTTT
CASSFGGTGGSPLHF
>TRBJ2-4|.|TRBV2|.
TGTGCCACCAGTGTCGGGACCTCCATAGCCAAAAACATTCAGTACTTC
CATSVGTSIAKNIQYF
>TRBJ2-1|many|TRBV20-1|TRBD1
TGCAGTGCTCCCAACCGACAGGGGAGCTCCTACAATGAGCAGTTCTTC
CSAPNRQGSSYNEQFF
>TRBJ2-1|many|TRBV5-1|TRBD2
TGCGCCAGCAGCCCCGGGACTAGCGGAGGAGAGCAGTTCTTC
CASSPGTSGGEQFF
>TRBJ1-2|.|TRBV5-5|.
TGTGCCAGCAGCGCTAGGGGCGACTCCTATGGCTACACCTTC
CASSARGDSYGYTF